The 16 T cell receptor beta chains given below trace back to one sample, sequenced in a study of blood T cell repertoires in COVID-19 (dated by TCRdb to about 2020). The library was prepared using the immunoSEQ multiplex PCR assay. TCRdb re-hosts the immuneACCESS table, in-frame sequences only. Its copies lack some clones; in the studies checked, an unresolved V gene accounts for under half of them, and the cause for the rest is not known. Here the sample has some 240,000 clones; approximately 78% occur a single time. The top ten hold around 12% of the sample. Sequencing input: peripheral blood. These receptors were taken from a woman in her fifties or sixties with active or convalescent COVID-19.

The chain combines TRBV6-1 with TRBJ1-1, with D unresolved. Germline assignment: CDR1 MNHNS and CDR2 SASEGT. V was pared by 2 bases and J by 2 bases, with 6 bases between. This CDR3 contains 13 residues. This chain's CDR3 is CASSETGNTEAFF. Written as DNA, the CDR3 is TGTGCCAGCAGTGAAACGGGTAACACTGAAGCTTTCTTT.

The chain has TRBV19 and TRBJ1-5; 8 nucleotides line up with TRBD1. J was trimmed by 3 bases and V by 5 bases; bases with no gene match: 6. The CDR3 is 15 residues long. Germline V gene lookup returns CDR1 LNHDA and CDR2 SQIVND (reference sequence). The chain's CDR3 is CASSQQTGANQPQHF. The CDR3 nucleotides read TGTGCCAGTAGTCAACAGACAGGGGCCAATCAGCCCCAGCATTTT.

The rearrangement joins TRBV19 to TRBJ2-5; D is ambiguous. The V gene's germline CDR1 is LNHDA and CDR2 SQIVND (reference sequence). The CDR3 runs to 12 residues. V dropped 8 bases and J dropped 4 bases, with 11 bases sitting between them. For the CDR3, the DNA is TGTGCCAGTTGTTTCTCGGGAGAGACCCAGTACTTC. Translation gives CASCFSGETQYF.

The V and J genes are TRBV2 and TRBJ2-3; perhaps TRBD1 as D (6 bases). The CDR3 spans 15 residues. Germline-derived CDR1 and CDR2 are SNHLY and FYNNEI. V lost 4 bases, J lost 1 base, and 12 bases lay in between. CDR3 DNA sequence: TGTGCCAGCAGTGTCCGGGACATAGGCACAGATACGCAGTATTTT. Translated: CASSVRDIGTDTQYF. Full variable domain (rest looked up from reference TRBV2 and TRBJ2-3): EPEVTQTPSHQVTQMGQEVILRCVPISNHLYFYWYRQILGQKVEFLVSFYNNEISEKSEIFDDQFSVERPDGSNFTLKIRSTKLEDSAMYFCASSVRDIGTDTQYFGPGTRLTVL.

Written as DNA, the CDR3 is TGTGCCAGCAGCTTTAGGGACAGGGCGGGTGAAGCTTTCTTT. Translation: CASSFRDRAGEAFF. The J gene is TRBJ1-1, the V gene TRBV5-4, with 9 bases aligning to TRBD1. This CDR3 is 14 amino acids long. Germline assignment: CDR1 SGHNT and CDR2 YYREEE (reference sequence). V was clipped by 2 bases and J by 7 bases; unmatched bases: 6.

The chain recombines TRBV2 with TRBJ2-7; 7 bases agree with TRBD1. The germline V gene has CDR1 SNHLY and CDR2 FYNNEI. The V gene end was trimmed by 0 bases and the J gene end by 6 bases; junction bases not matched to a gene: 17. The CDR3 extends over 18 amino acids. The CDR3 DNA reads TGTGCCAGCAGTGAAGCGATTTACAGGGGTGGAACTTTAGGCGAGCAGTACTTC. It encodes CASSEAIYRGGTLGEQYF. Full variable domain (missing parts from reference TRBV2 and TRBJ2-7): EPEVTQTPSHQVTQMGQEVILRCVPISNHLYFYWYRQILGQKVEFLVSFYNNEISEKSEIFDDQFSVERPDGSNFTLKIRSTKLEDSAMYFCASSEAIYRGGTLGEQYFGPGTRLTVT.

The chain has TRBV7-9 and TRBJ1-2, with D perhaps matching TRBD1 (5 bases). V shed 0 bases and J shed 8 bases, with 10 bases lying between them. The length of the CDR3 is 13 residues. Germline CDR1 is SEHNR and CDR2 is FQNEAQ (reference sequence). The CDR3 nucleotides are TGTGCCAGCAGCTTAGCGGGGCCCTTAGGCTACACCTTC. Protein product: CASSLAGPLGYTF.

The sample holds a few counts of this clone. The V gene is TRBV7-9, the J gene TRBJ1-4, with no clear D. The germline V gene encodes CDR1 SEHNR and CDR2 FQNEAQ (reference sequence). The V end lost 5 bases, the J end lost 0 bases, and 13 bases lay between the germline ends. The CDR3 has 16 amino acids. DNA of the CDR3: TGTGCCAGCAGCCATCCTTCTGCAGCAACTAATGAAAAACTGTTTTTT. Translating gives CASSHPSAATNEKLFF.

This clone has just one count. The chain combines TRBV9 with TRBJ1-3; 7 positions match TRBD1. V trimming: 3 bases; J trimming: 2 bases; junction bases outside the gene matches: 8. The germline V gene has CDR1 SGDLS and CDR2 YYNGEE. The CDR3 is 16 residues long. The CDR3 loop is CASSEIQGPPGNTIYF. DNA of the CDR3: TGTGCCAGCAGCGAAATACAGGGGCCGCCTGGAAACACCATATATTTT.

The table lists this clone with a few counts. V is TRBV2 and J is TRBJ2-7, with D perhaps matching TRBD2 (6 bases). The V and J ends lost 4 bases and 2 bases respectively, with 12 bases between them. This CDR3 has 14 amino acids. The germline V gene has CDR1 SNHLY and CDR2 FYNNEI. This CDR3 reads CASSGEAGPYEQYF. CDR3 in DNA: TGTGCCAGCAGTGGGGAGGCAGGGCCCTACGAGCAGTACTTC.

This chain joins TRBV7-9 and TRBJ2-7; 8 nucleotides line up with TRBD1. The CDR3 covers 14 residues. Germline CDR1 and CDR2: SEHNR and FQNEAQ (reference sequence). J gave up 2 bases and V 4 bases, and 4 bases lay outside the gene matches. The CDR3 DNA reads as TGTGCCAGCAGCTCGTGGACAGGGACCTACGAGCAGTACTTC. Its translation is CASSSWTGTYEQYF.

The chain has TRBV6-2 or TRBV6-3 and TRBJ2-6, with no clear D. The CDR3 loop spans 21 amino acids. CDR1 is MNHEY and CDR2 is SVGEGT in the germline V gene. Trimming left V 0 bases short and J 4 bases short, with 25 bases between. The CDR3 is CASSYSQPTKIISLGANVLTF. CDR3 coding DNA: TGTGCCAGCAGTTACTCCCAACCCACAAAGATCATTTCGTTGGGGGCCAACGTCCTGACTTTC.

The chain combines TRBV2 with TRBJ2-3, with TRBD2 matching 9 bases. Germline V gene data show CDR1 as SNHLY and CDR2 as FYNNEI. V dropped 8 bases and J dropped 5; count of bases not matched to a gene: 5. The CDR3 has 13 amino acids. The CDR3 region has the DNA TGTGCCAGCGGCGGGGGGGACGTAGATACGCAGTATTTT. Protein sequence: CASGGGDVDTQYF.

The chain employs TRBV7-6 and TRBJ1-4; the D is unclear. The V and J ends lost 1 base and 2 bases respectively, with 8 bases between them. The CDR3 has 15 residues. Germline V lookup: CDR1 SGHVS, CDR2 FNYEAQ. The CDR3 sequence is CASSLGAETNEKLFF. The CDR3 DNA is TGTGCCAGCAGCTTAGGGGCCGAGACTAATGAAAAACTGTTTTTT.

This clone turned up a few times. The chain carries TRBV30 and TRBJ1-2; 7 bases are shared with TRBD1. Trimming at V came to 3 bases and at J to 4 bases, leaving 11 bases not matched to a gene. Germline V gene lookup returns CDR1 GTSNPN and CDR2 SVGIG (reference sequence). This CDR3 region has 15 residues. CDR3 DNA sequence: TGTGCCTGGAGCCGCCCGGGACAGTACCGCTATGGCTACACCTTC. It encodes CAWSRPGQYRYGYTF.

V and J are TRBV18 and TRBJ2-5, with 7 bases lining up with TRBD2. The junction had 9 bases not matched to a gene; V was cut back by 7 bases and J by 4 bases. The germline CDR1 and CDR2 sequences are KGHSH and LQKENI. The CDR3 extends over 14 amino acids. The CDR3, as DNA: TGTGCCAGCTGCCCCCAAGCGGGGCGAGAGACCCAGTACTTC. This gives the protein CASCPQAGRETQYF.